The 6 T cell receptor beta chains below all came from one sample that was sequenced in a study of identical twins. TCRdb re-derived calls from the 5' RACE reads in MiXCR, one entry per CDR3 protein. The sample gives about 720,000 distinct CDR3 sequences, over 8.5% of which show up once; approximately 0.89% is in the top ten. A further study also used this sample, focusing on yellow fever vaccine responses in identical twins.

Sequencing input: PBMCs. These receptors were obtained from a woman between 18 and 29 years old in good health.

In its sample, this clonotype was seen a few times. The chain joins TRBV28 to TRBJ1-2; 7 bases line up with TRBD1. With V trimmed by 5 bases and J by 6 bases, 15 bases remained unmatched. The germline V gene encodes CDR1 MDHEN and CDR2 SYDVKM. The CDR3 contains 16 residues. The CDR3 region has the DNA TGTGCCAGCAGTCAGGGGTTTAGAAGACAGGGAAATGGCTACACCTTC. Translating it yields CASSQGFRRQGNGYTF.

This chain links TRBV6-1 with TRBJ2-1, with 8 nucleotides matching TRBD2. This CDR3 contains 15 residues. V lost 6 bases and J lost 3; bases outside the gene matches: 7. From germline, CDR1 is MNHNS and CDR2 SASEGT. In DNA form, the CDR3 reads TGTGCCAGCAGGATAAGCGGGGGTGGCTACAATGAGCAGTTCTTC. The encoded protein is CASRISGGGYNEQFF.

This clonotype was observed at least ten times. The chain carries TRBV20-1 and TRBJ2-5; no clear D. CDR1 and CDR2 from the germline V gene are DFQATT and SNEGSKA (reference sequence). The CDR3 length is 12 residues. The V end was cut by 3 bases, the J end by 5 bases, with 10 bases between. CDR3 loop: CSASWAQETQYF. In DNA form, the CDR3 reads TGCAGTGCTAGCTGGGCCCAGGAGACCCAGTACTTC.

This clonotype has a handful of counts. The chain couples TRBV4-2 to TRBJ2-3; 10 nucleotides agree with TRBD2. Germline V gene sequence: CDR1 LGHNA, CDR2 YNFKEQ. V shed 3 bases, J shed 4 bases, and the junction held 4 bases outside the gene matches. This CDR3 spans 15 amino acids. CDR3 sequence: CASSQASGSADTQYF. The CDR3 DNA reads as TGTGCCAGCAGCCAGGCTAGCGGGAGTGCAGATACGCAGTATTTT.

This clonotype was observed a handful of times. The chain combines TRBV18 with TRBJ2-1; 12 nucleotides agree with TRBD2. CDR1 is KGHSH, CDR2 LQKENI, per germline. J lost 0 bases, V lost 3 bases, and 15 bases had no gene match. CDR3 size: 21 residues. For the CDR3, the DNA is TGTGCCAGCTCACCGAGACTACCGGGACTAGCGGGTCTTAGCTCCTACAATGAGCAGTTCTTC. Translation: CASSPRLPGLAGLSSYNEQFF.

This clonotype was observed many times. The V gene is TRBV11-2, the J gene TRBJ2-3, with D possibly being TRBD1 (6 bases). This CDR3 spans 14 amino acids. Germline V gene lookup returns CDR1 SGHAT and CDR2 FQNNGV. Deletions cut 5 bases from V and 5 bases from J, with 14 bases between. CDR3 in amino acids: CASSLDSKRDTQYF. CDR3 coding DNA: TGTGCCAGCAGCCTGGACAGCAAGAGAGATACGCAGTATTTT.